The 23 T cell receptor beta chains below were found in one sample sequenced in a study of CD8 T cells in ankylosing spondylitis. Study-wide points: Seemingly characteristic of ankylosing spondylitis blood was a TCR beta motif consisting of about 8 highly homologous variants.

TCRdb re-analysed the 5' RACE reads in MiXCR, keeping a single row per CDR3 protein. The table includes fewer than 750,000 distinct CDR3 sequences, over 15% detected once. The antigens these receptors bind are not known. What was sequenced was blood, either unsorted or a sorted T cell fraction (not recorded which). These receptor sequences come from a male donor with ankylosing spondylitis.

This clonotype showed up just a few times. The chain joins TRBV12-3 or TRBV12-4 to TRBJ2-3; 7 bases align to TRBD1. J lost 1 base, V lost 4 bases, and 5 bases had no gene match. This CDR3 is 15 amino acids long. CDR3 region: CASSSDRDRTDTQYF. As DNA, the CDR3 is TGTGCCAGCAGTTCCGACAGGGATCGCACAGATACGCAGTATTTT.

This chain connects TRBV4-3 to TRBJ2-1, with TRBD2 identical over 10 bases. This CDR3 has 16 amino acids. The V segment lost 0 bases and the J segment 10 bases; nucleotides outside the gene matches: 9. The germline V gene encodes CDR1 LGHNA and CDR2 YSLEER. The CDR3 region is CASSQDRGTSAWEQFF. CDR3 DNA sequence: TGCGCCAGCAGCCAAGATCGGGGGACTAGCGCTTGGGAGCAGTTCTTC.

The chain combines TRBV7-3 with TRBJ1-1, with D unclear. This CDR3 has 16 residues. CDR1 is SGHTA and CDR2 is FQGTGA in the germline V gene. The V and J ends lost 8 bases and 3 bases respectively, with 22 bases between them. The CDR3 loop reads CASATTEGGRYTEAFF. The CDR3 DNA sequence: TGTGCCAGCGCCACTACGGAAGGAGGTCGGTACACTGAAGCTTTCTTT.

This clonotype was observed at least ten times. The chain employs TRBV7-2 and TRBJ2-5, with 9 bases lining up with TRBD1. Germline V gene lookup returns CDR1 SGHTA and CDR2 FQGNSA. This CDR3 has 13 residues. V gave up 5 bases and J gave up 5 bases; unmatched junction bases: 3. CDR3 loop: CASSPGTGETQYF. CDR3 nucleotides: TGTGCCAGCAGCCCGGGGACAGGGGAGACCCAGTACTTC. The full variable domain, with the rest looked up from reference TRBV7-2 and TRBJ2-5, is GAGVSQSPSNKVTEKGKDVELRCDPISGHTALYWYRQSLGQGLEFLIYFQGNSAPDKSGLPSDRFSAERTGGSVSTLTIQRTQQEDSAVYLCASSPGTGETQYFGPGTRLLVL.

This chain joins TRBV7-6 and TRBJ2-1, with 7 positions matching TRBD2. V lost 5 bases and J lost 5; bases outside the gene matches: 12. The CDR3 loop spans 16 amino acids. Germline lookup yields CDR1 SGHVS and CDR2 FNYEAQ. The CDR3 bases are TGTGCCAGCAGCCGCTGGGCTAGCGGTATGAACAATGAGCAGTTCTTC. Protein sequence: CASSRWASGMNNEQFF.

This chain connects TRBV20-1 to TRBJ1-1; D remains ambiguous. The CDR3 contains 11 residues. Germline V gives CDR1 DFQATT, CDR2 SNEGSKA (reference sequence). Trimming took 1 base from V and 10 from J, leaving 10 bases between them. CDR3 sequence (DNA): TGCAGTGCTAGAGTTGGGCCTCGAGCTTTCTTT. It encodes CSARVGPRAFF.

This clonotype appeared a few times. The CDR3 region has the DNA TGTGCCAGCAGCGCAACCCCGCGGGCCGAGGGTGGCTACACCTTC. This codes for CASSATPRAEGGYTF. The chain has TRBV9 and TRBJ1-2; D not resolved. V lost 3 bases and J 7 bases, leaving 19 bases between the germline ends. Germline V gene data show CDR1 as SGDLS and CDR2 as YYNGEE. CDR3 length equals 15 residues.

The V and J genes are TRBV25-1 and TRBJ1-4, with 7 positions matching TRBD1. Germline loops: CDR1 MGHDK, CDR2 SYGVNS. CDR3 length equals 16 residues. V shed 6 bases and J 7 bases; nucleotides not matched to a gene: 14. CDR3 in DNA: TGTGCCAGCAGGCACACGGTTGGGACAGTGGGTGAAAAACTGTTTTTT. It yields the protein CASRHTVGTVGEKLFF.

The chain carries TRBV11-1 and TRBJ2-7; 8 positions match TRBD1. Germline CDR1 and CDR2: SGHAT and FQDESV (reference sequence). J lost 3 bases, V lost 4 bases, and 11 bases had no gene match. The CDR3 length is 16 residues. CDR3 sequence (DNA): TGTGCCAGCAGCTCCTCAGGGACAGGAAAAAGCTACGAGCAGTACTTC. This encodes CASSSSGTGKSYEQYF.

This chain connects TRBV10-3 to TRBJ2-3; D gene uncertain. The CDR3 is 13 amino acids. The germline V and J ends were trimmed by 8 bases and 6 bases, with 15 bases remaining between them. Germline CDR1 is ENHRY and CDR2 is SYGVKD. CDR3 sequence (DNA): TGTGCCATCCGGCCAGGAACCATGGATACGCAGTATTTT. It is translated as CAIRPGTMDTQYF.

The rearrangement uses TRBV7-2 and TRBJ2-4; 8 bases match TRBD2. V dropped 5 bases and J dropped 5; count of bases not matched to a gene: 8. The CDR3 totals 15 residues. Germline V gives CDR1 SGHTA, CDR2 FQGNSA. This CDR3 is CASSHSGTRQNIQYF. The CDR3 coding sequence is TGTGCCAGCAGCCATTCCGGGACTAGGCAAAACATTCAGTACTTC.

This clonotype was seen repeatedly, ten times or more. The genes are TRBV7-8 and TRBJ2-3; D ambiguous. Trimming removed 2 bases at V and 4 bases at J, with 13 bases between. Germline lookup yields CDR1 SGHVS and CDR2 FQNEAQ. The CDR3 length is 15 residues. CDR3 sequence reads: CASSLRNVLADTQYF. The CDR3 DNA reads TGTGCCAGCAGCTTAAGGAATGTGCTCGCAGATACGCAGTATTTT.

The chain carries TRBV3-1 and TRBJ1-1; possibly TRBD1 for D (5 bases). This CDR3 spans 17 amino acids. Deletions cut 1 base from V and 0 bases from J, with 15 bases between. The germline V gene has CDR1 LGHDT and CDR2 YNNKEL (reference sequence). This CDR3 is CASSQGEGTGMNTEAFF. The CDR3 DNA sequence: TGTGCCAGCAGCCAAGGGGAGGGGACGGGGATGAACACTGAAGCTTTCTTT. The complete variable domain, with remaining parts taken from reference TRBV3-1 and TRBJ1-1, reads DTAVSQTPKYLVTQMGNDKSIKCEQNLGHDTMYWYKQDSKKFLKIMFSYNNKELIINETVPNRFSPKSPDKAHLNLHINSLELGDSAVYFCASSQGEGTGMNTEAFFGQGTRLTVV.

The rearrangement links TRBV6-1 to TRBJ2-7; TRBD2 matches 8 bases. This CDR3 region has 14 residues. Germline loops: CDR1 MNHNS, CDR2 SASEGT. The junction had 11 bases not matched to a gene; V was cut back by 6 bases and J by 7 bases. The chain's CDR3 is CASSTSGTRGEQYF. CDR3 sequence (DNA): TGTGCCAGCAGCACTTCCGGGACTAGAGGAGAGCAGTACTTC.

The chain employs TRBV2 and TRBJ2-7; D not certain. CDR1 and CDR2 from the germline V gene are SNHLY and FYNNEI. V was pared by 1 base and J by 3 bases, with 10 bases between. The CDR3 loop spans 14 amino acids. CDR3 sequence (DNA): TGTGCCAGCAGTGAAGTGGGCAGGATCTACGAGCAGTACTTC. Its protein is CASSEVGRIYEQYF.

This clonotype occurred a few times. This chain connects TRBV3-1 to TRBJ2-7, with D maybe TRBD1 (6 bases). V lost 5 bases and J lost 2, with 16 bases in between. The CDR3 runs 15 residues. Germline-derived CDR1 and CDR2 are LGHDT and YNNKEL (reference sequence). The chain's CDR3 is CASSGNRGQTYEQYF. The DNA of the CDR3 is TGTGCCAGCAGCGGAAACCGAGGACAGACCTACGAGCAGTACTTC.

This clonotype has a handful of counts. This chain links TRBV9 with TRBJ1-2, with 9 positions matching TRBD1. The CDR3 sequence is 14 residues long. The V gene end was trimmed by 3 bases and the J gene end by 2 bases; junction bases not matched to a gene: 2. Germline V gives CDR1 SGDLS, CDR2 YYNGEE. The CDR3 protein is CASSAGQGNYGYTF. The CDR3 DNA reads TGTGCCAGCAGCGCCGGACAGGGGAACTATGGCTACACCTTC.

The chain combines TRBV2 with TRBJ1-4, with 7 nucleotides matching TRBD1. The V gene's germline CDR1 is SNHLY and CDR2 FYNNEI. CDR3 size: 11 residues. The V and J ends lost 7 bases and 13 bases, in that order; junction bases with no gene match: 6. CDR3 DNA: TGTGCCAGCACTAGGACAGGAGGACTGTTTTTT. Its translation is CASTRTGGLFF.

In this sample, this clonotype turned up a few times. This rearrangement joins TRBV29-1 to TRBJ2-1; 10 bases align to TRBD2. The CDR3 extends over 14 amino acids. The V gene end was trimmed by 7 bases and the J gene end by 3 bases; junction bases not matched to a gene: 6. The germline V gene has CDR1 SQVTM and CDR2 ANQGSEA. CDR3: CSGLAGAYYNEQFF. CDR3 in DNA: TGCAGCGGGCTAGCGGGGGCGTACTACAATGAGCAGTTCTTC.

This clonotype was seen a handful of times. This chain uses TRBV7-2 with TRBJ2-1; tentative D call: TRBD2 (6 bases). The CDR3 contains 12 residues. Deletions cut 5 bases from V and 6 bases from J, with 8 bases between. The germline CDR1 and CDR2 sequences are SGHTA and FQGNSA. The CDR3 nucleotides read TGTGCCAGCAGCGGGGACTTCAATGAGCAGTTCTTC. It encodes CASSGDFNEQFF.

This clonotype was seen at least ten times. The rearrangement uses TRBV5-4 and TRBJ1-1; perhaps TRBD1 as D (6 bases). This CDR3 spans 13 amino acids. Germline V gives CDR1 SGHNT, CDR2 YYREEE (reference sequence). Trimming stripped 4 bases from V and 1 base from J, with 8 bases between. This CDR3 is CASSKQGNTEAFF. As DNA, the CDR3 is TGTGCCAGCAGCAAACAGGGGAACACTGAAGCTTTCTTT. The full variable domain, its missing parts supplied by reference TRBV5-4 and TRBJ1-1, is ETGVTQSPTHLIKTRGQQVTLRCSSQSGHNTVSWYQQALGQGPQFIFQYYREEENGRGNFPPRFSGLQFPNYSSELNVNALELDDSALYLCASSKQGNTEAFFGQGTRLTVV.

The chain employs TRBV28 and TRBJ1-2; D gene uncertain. The germline V gene encodes CDR1 MDHEN and CDR2 SYDVKM. The V end was cut by 5 bases, the J end by 2 bases, with 12 bases between. There are 14 residues in the CDR3. The CDR3: CASSRTSPNYGYTF. The CDR3 bases are TGTGCCAGCAGTCGGACCAGCCCAAACTATGGCTACACCTTC.

This clonotype has a count of ten or more. This sequence joins TRBV29-1 and TRBJ1-1; no firm D call. CDR3 length equals 17 residues. The V end lost 6 bases, the J end lost 0 bases, and 23 bases lay between the germline ends. Per germline, CDR1 SQVTM and CDR2 ANQGSEA. The chain's CDR3 is CSVKPGLSFSLNTEAFF. CDR3 coding DNA: TGCAGCGTCAAGCCCGGTCTCTCCTTTTCTCTGAACACTGAAGCTTTCTTT. Full variable domain (missing parts from reference TRBV29-1 and TRBJ1-1): SAVISQKPSRDICQRGTSLTIQCQVDSQVTMMFWYRQQPGQSLTLIATANQGSEATYESGFVIDKFPISRPNLTFSTLTVSNMSPEDSSIYLCSVKPGLSFSLNTEAFFGQGTRLTVV.